These 10 T cell receptor beta chains came from one sample sequenced in a study of shared clonotypes between healthy human individuals (TCRdb year 2020). Receptor amplification or capture employed the immunoSEQ multiplex PCR assay. TCRdb holds this immuneACCESS table with in-frame rearrangements only. Some clones are missing; in checked studies, unresolved V genes explain under half, and the rest has no known cause. The table for this sample lists approximately 640,000 clones; roughly 70% of them were counted only once. Roughly 1.8% of the sample goes to the ten largest clones. Source material: memory CD4+ T cells sorted from blood. The cell subset or site label, read with the paper, signifies: CD45RA-negative fraction. Receptors originate from a woman in her twenties or thirties in good health.

This clone has just one count. This sequence joins TRBV6-1 and TRBJ2-4; TRBD1 aligns across 8 bases. The V segment lost 3 bases and the J segment 1 base; nucleotides outside the gene matches: 14. This CDR3 comprises 19 residues. Per the germline V gene, CDR1 is MNHNS and CDR2 is SASEGT. The CDR3 protein is CASSDSSGQAWGAKNIQYF. CDR3 coding DNA: TGTGCCAGCAGTGATTCATCGGGACAGGCCTGGGGGGCCAAAAACATTCAGTACTTC.

The chain has TRBV5-1 and TRBJ2-7; no clear D. The CDR3 spans 14 residues. V lost 4 bases, J lost 0 bases, and 11 bases lay in between. Germline V CDR1 and CDR2: SGHRS, YFSETQ. The CDR3 nucleotides are TGCGCCAGCAGCATCCACTCCGGCTCCTACGAGCAGTACTTC. Encoded protein: CASSIHSGSYEQYF.

Many counts were recorded for this clone. The junction departs from the called germline gene at one end, perhaps through a read error. This chain connects TRBV10-3 to TRBJ1-3; D is possibly TRBD1 (5 bases). Germline V CDR1 and CDR2: ENHRY, SYGVKD. This CDR3 is 16 amino acids long. In nucleotides, the CDR3 is TGTGCCATCAGTGACACCGGGAGGACAATAGGAAGCACCATATATTTT. It translates to CAISDTGRTIGSTIYF.

J is TRBJ2-7 and V is TRBV5-1; perhaps D is TRBD1 or TRBD2 (5 bases each). V was clipped by 2 bases and J by 2 bases, with 17 bases between them. Looked up from germline, CDR1 is SGHRS and CDR2 is YFSETQ. The CDR3 has 16 residues. The CDR3 sequence is CASSLSFGDPTYEQYF. The CDR3 nucleotides read TGCGCCAGCAGCTTATCCTTCGGGGACCCCACCTACGAGCAGTACTTC.

The chain carries TRBV5-1 and TRBJ2-1, with D possibly called TRBD1 or TRBD2 (5 bases each). The CDR3 is 16 residues long. Germline CDR1 reads SGHRS; CDR2 reads YFSETQ. V shed 4 bases and J shed 2 bases, with 16 bases lying between them. The CDR3 DNA sequence: TGCGCCAGCAGCACACACCGGGACGAGACCTACAATGAGCAGTTCTTC. Translated: CASSTHRDETYNEQFF.

The chain recombines TRBV19 with TRBJ2-5; no definite D call. CDR1 is LNHDA and CDR2 is SQIVND in the germline V gene (reference sequence). Between the trimmed V and J ends, which lost 6 bases and 1 base, there was a span of 15 bases. The CDR3 totals 15 residues. Here the CDR3 DNA reads TGTGCCAGTAGCCTCAACCGACGGATCCAAGAGACCCAGTACTTC. Encoded protein: CASSLNRRIQETQYF.

The V call is TRBV27, the J call TRBJ1-5; unclear D gene. V shed 6 bases and J shed 6 bases, with 9 bases lying between them. The V gene's germline CDR1 is MNHEY and CDR2 SMNVEV (reference sequence). The CDR3 is made up of 12 amino acids. CDR3 DNA: TGTGCCAGCAGGCGGCCGGGTCAGCCCCAGCATTTT. The encoded protein is CASRRPGQPQHF.

CDR3 bases: TGTGCCAGTAGCCTACAACGGCGGGTTAGCAATCAGCCCCAGCATTTT. Encoded protein: CASSLQRRVSNQPQHF. V is TRBV19 and J is TRBJ1-5, with D uncertain. CDR1 and CDR2 from the germline V gene are LNHDA and SQIVND (reference sequence). This CDR3 comprises 16 residues. Trimming stripped 6 bases from V and 0 bases from J, with 15 bases between.

J is TRBJ1-2 and V is TRBV9; D is possibly TRBD1 (5 bases). The V gene lost 0 bases and the J gene lost 4 bases, with 16 bases spanning the gap. In germline, CDR1 is SGDLS, CDR2 YYNGEE. The CDR3 has 16 residues. The CDR3 DNA reads TGTGCCAGCAGCGTAGGCAGGGTAAAACCTACCTATGGCTACACCTTC. Translating it yields CASSVGRVKPTYGYTF.

This clone has more than one count but fewer than ten. CDR3 bases: TGTGCCAGCAGTTGGGGAAACGCAGGGGCCACAGATACGCAGTATTTT. It codes for CASSWGNAGATDTQYF. This rearrangement joins TRBV28 to TRBJ2-3; D may be TRBD1 (6 bases). V gave up 4 bases and J gave up 2 bases, with 16 bases separating them. There are 16 residues in the CDR3. In germline, CDR1 is MDHEN, CDR2 SYDVKM.